One sample yielded the 16 T cell receptor beta chains listed below, sequenced in a study of blood T cells in healthy people across ages. Then a second PCR, running about 6 to 12 cycles, was carried out with a sample-barcoded 5' primer and a J-beta primer mix. TCRdb recomputed calls from the 5' RACE reads with MiXCR, one row per CDR3 protein. The sample gives about 1.4 million distinct CDR3 sequences, roughly 64% of which show up once; 6.7% is in the top ten. Sequenced input: blood. These TCRs come from a man younger than 35 in good health.

This rearrangement joins TRBV19 to TRBJ2-7; tentative D call: TRBD1 (5 bases). Per germline, CDR1 LNHDA and CDR2 SQIVND (reference sequence). The CDR3 loop spans 15 amino acids. Trimming left V 3 bases short and J 2 bases short, with 14 bases between. The CDR3 loop is CASSMSPPGPYEQYF. CDR3 nucleotides: TGTGCCAGTAGTATGTCTCCCCCAGGGCCCTACGAGCAGTACTTC.

This chain joins TRBV29-1 and TRBJ2-7; D not certain. The J call may be wrong; the DNA end is better matched by TRBJ2-5. CDR3 length: 10 amino acids. Germline V CDR1 and CDR2: SQVTM, ANQGSEA. As DNA, the CDR3 is TGCAGCGTTGTTTGGAAGACCCAGTACTTC. Its protein product is CSVVWKTQYF.

The V and J genes are TRBV29-1 and TRBJ2-7, with a possible D match to TRBD2 (6 bases). Germline lookup yields CDR1 SQVTM and CDR2 ANQGSEA. The CDR3 extends over 14 amino acids. The germline V and J ends were trimmed by 3 bases and 7 bases, with 19 bases remaining between them. The CDR3 loop is CSVEARGRGNEQYF. For the CDR3, the DNA is TGCAGCGTTGAGGCGCGGGGAAGAGGCAATGAGCAGTACTTC.

CDR3 amino acids: CASSARRDLEYF. The CDR3 coding sequence is TGTGCCAGCAGCGCACGCCGGGACCTCGAGTACTTC. This chain connects TRBV11-2 to TRBJ2-4; either TRBD1 or TRBD2 may fit D (5 bases each). V shed 5 bases and J shed 14 bases, with 16 bases lying between them. The germline V gene encodes CDR1 SGHAT and CDR2 FQNNGV. The CDR3 contains 12 residues.

The gene calls are TRBV12-3 or TRBV12-4 and TRBJ2-7, with D perhaps TRBD1 (5 bases). Trimming left V 0 bases short and J 3 bases short, with 9 bases between. The CDR3 has 14 residues. The CDR3 DNA reads TGTGCCAGCAGTTTAGCCTGGGGCTTCTACGAGCAGTACTTC. Translated, it gives CASSLAWGFYEQYF.

The genes are TRBV18 and TRBJ2-7; no clear D gene. In germline, CDR1 is KGHSH, CDR2 LQKENI. Trimming shortened V by 4 bases and J by 3 bases, and 10 bases separated the two germline ends. The CDR3 covers 13 residues. CDR3 residues: CASSLPGRYEQYF. DNA for the CDR3: TGTGCCAGCTCACTCCCCGGTCGCTACGAGCAGTACTTC.

This chain uses TRBV20-1 with TRBJ2-1; possible D gene TRBD2, 5 bases. The CDR3 contains 15 residues. CDR1 and CDR2 (germline): DFQATT, SNEGSKA (reference sequence). Trimming took 1 base from V and 9 from J, leaving 19 bases between them. The CDR3 nucleotides read TGCAGTGCTAGAGGAGGTAACGAGCTCGAGGGTGAGCAGTTCTTC. Amino acids: CSARGGNELEGEQFF.

This clonotype was found a few times. The chain uses TRBV11-2 and TRBJ2-5; D may be TRBD1 or TRBD2 (6 bases each). The J call may be wrong; the DNA end is better matched by TRBJ2-7. CDR1 and CDR2 from the germline V gene are SGHAT and FQNNGV. The CDR3 is 14 residues long. The CDR3 region is CASSLGLGGNEQYF. The CDR3 coding sequence is TGTGCCAGCAGCTTAGGATTGGGGGGCAACGAGCAGTACTTC.

The J gene is TRBJ2-7, the V gene TRBV4-1; D gene uncertain. This CDR3 comprises 15 residues. Germline loops: CDR1 MGHRA, CDR2 YSYEKL. V shed 3 bases and J shed 3 bases, with 15 bases lying between them. The CDR3 loop is CASSHKDGAFYEQYF. In nucleotides, the CDR3 is TGCGCCAGCAGCCATAAGGACGGTGCCTTCTACGAGCAGTACTTC.

The rearrangement uses TRBV7-6 and TRBJ2-1, with 9 bases that match TRBD2. The J call is uncertain, as TRBJ2-7 better fits the DNA end. Germline CDR1 SGHVS, CDR2 FNYEAQ. The CDR3 runs to 16 residues. CDR3 bases: TGTGCCAGCAGCCCGCGTAGCGGGAGCTCCTACAATGAGCAGTACTTC. This sequence encodes CASSPRSGSSYNEQYF.

The sample holds a few counts of this clonotype. The rearrangement uses TRBV21-1 and TRBJ2-7; TRBD1 reflects the table's D call only, with no check against the DNA. TRBV21-1 is reported as a pseudogene. The CDR3 loop spans 14 amino acids. CDR3 region: CASTPIAGPYEQYF. The DNA for the CDR3 is TGTGCCAGTACGCCCATCGCAGGGCCGTACGAGCAGTACTTC.

The chain joins TRBV29-1 to TRBJ1-2, with TRBD1 matching 8 bases. CDR1 and CDR2 from the germline V gene are SQVTM and ANQGSEA. Trimming took 7 bases from V and 8 from J; bases not matched to a gene: 9. The CDR3 is 12 residues long. CDR3 DNA sequence: TGCAGCGCCCACGGACAGGGCGACGGCTACACCTTC. Translated: CSAHGQGDGYTF.

This clonotype was counted a few times. The chain carries TRBV29-1 and TRBJ2-7, with 8 bases identical to TRBD2. The germline V gene encodes CDR1 SQVTM and CDR2 ANQGSEA. J lost 0 bases, V lost 7 bases, and 8 bases had no gene match. This CDR3 has 14 residues. CDR3 nucleotides: TGCAGCGGGGGAACCGGGACTAGCTCCTACGAGCAGTACTTC. This sequence encodes CSGGTGTSSYEQYF.

The chain recombines TRBV5-1 with TRBJ2-7; unclear D gene. The CDR3 has 13 residues. The germline V gene encodes CDR1 SGHRS and CDR2 YFSETQ. V gave up 4 bases and J gave up 3 bases, with 11 bases separating them. The CDR3 protein is CASSALTGYEQYF. The CDR3 bases are TGCGCCAGCAGCGCGCTAACGGGCTACGAGCAGTACTTC.

The chain links TRBV4-1 to TRBJ2-3, with 9 positions matching TRBD2. Losses at the gene ends were 8 bases for V and 6 bases for J; bases not matched to a gene: 12. Per the germline V gene, CDR1 is MGHRA and CDR2 is YSYEKL. This CDR3 contains 15 residues. The DNA for the CDR3 is TGCGCCAGCTGCCCGGCGGGGGGGCCGGTTGATACGCAGTATTTT. Residues: CASCPAGGPVDTQYF.

The V gene is TRBV14, the J gene TRBJ1-6, with D tentatively TRBD1 (5 bases). The germline V gene encodes CDR1 SGHDN and CDR2 FVKESK. Trimming took off 4 bases at V and 10 bases at J, with 17 bases between the two ends. There are 15 residues in the CDR3. The CDR3 DNA sequence: TGTGCCAGCAGCCCCAAGCAGGGACTAGGATCACCCCTCCACTTT. Its protein is CASSPKQGLGSPLHF.